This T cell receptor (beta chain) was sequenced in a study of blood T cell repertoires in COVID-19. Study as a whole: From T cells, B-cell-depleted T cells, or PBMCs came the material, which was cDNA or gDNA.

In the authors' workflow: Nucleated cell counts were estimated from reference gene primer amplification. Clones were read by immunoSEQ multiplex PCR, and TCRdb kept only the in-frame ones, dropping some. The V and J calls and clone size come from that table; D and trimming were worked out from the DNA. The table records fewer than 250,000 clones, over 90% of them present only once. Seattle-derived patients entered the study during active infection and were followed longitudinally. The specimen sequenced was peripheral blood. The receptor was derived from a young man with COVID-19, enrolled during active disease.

CDR3 sequence reads: CASRYPGQGPYGYTF. CDR3 coding DNA: TGTGCCAGCAGGTATCCTGGACAGGGACCCTATGGCTACACCTTC. V gene TRBV7-2 combines with J gene TRBJ1-2; 8 bases line up with TRBD1. Germline CDR1 reads SGHTA; CDR2 reads FQGNSA. J was trimmed by 4 bases and V by 6 bases; bases with no gene match: 10. The CDR3 is 15 amino acids.